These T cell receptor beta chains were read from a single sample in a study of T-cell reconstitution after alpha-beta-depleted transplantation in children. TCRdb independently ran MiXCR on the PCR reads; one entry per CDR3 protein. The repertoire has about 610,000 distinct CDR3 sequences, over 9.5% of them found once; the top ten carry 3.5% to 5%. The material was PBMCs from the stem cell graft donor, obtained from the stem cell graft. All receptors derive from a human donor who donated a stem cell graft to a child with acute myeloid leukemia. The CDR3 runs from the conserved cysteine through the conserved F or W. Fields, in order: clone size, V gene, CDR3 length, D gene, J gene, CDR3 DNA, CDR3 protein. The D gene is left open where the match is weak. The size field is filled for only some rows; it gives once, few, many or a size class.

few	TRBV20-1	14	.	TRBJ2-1	TGCAGTGCTAAGAGGGGGACTAATACCAATGAGCAGTTCTTC	CSAKRGTNTNEQFF
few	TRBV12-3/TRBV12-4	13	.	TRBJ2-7	TGTGCCAGCAGTTTAGTTTCCGACGGCCCCCTGTACTTC	CASSLVSDGPLYF
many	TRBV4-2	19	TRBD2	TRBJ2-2	TGTGCCAGCAGCCCCAATCCGGGACTAGCGGTGGCGAACACCGGGGAGCTGTTTTTT	CASSPNPGLAVANTGELFF
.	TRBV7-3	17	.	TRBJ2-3	TGTGCCAGCAGCTTAAAACCCGGGACGGATAACACAGATACGCAGTATTTT	CASSLKPGTDNTDTQYF
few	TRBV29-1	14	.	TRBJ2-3	TGCAGCCCCCGAACCAGCGACGGCACAGATACGCAGTATTTT	CSPRTSDGTDTQYF
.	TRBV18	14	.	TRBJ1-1	TGTGCCAGCTCACCTTCAGGAGCTGGCACTGAAGCTTTCTTT	CASSPSGAGTEAFF
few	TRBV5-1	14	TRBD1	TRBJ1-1	TGCGCCAGCAGCTCCCAGGACAGGGTCACTGAAGCTTTCTTT	CASSSQDRVTEAFF
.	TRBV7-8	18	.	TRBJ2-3	TGTGCCAGCAGCCCCCTCCAGGAGGGCGACGATCGCACAGATACGCAGTATTTT	CASSPLQEGDDRTDTQYF
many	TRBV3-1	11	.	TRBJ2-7	TGTGCCAGCAGCCACTGGGACGAGCAGTACTTC	CASSHWDEQYF
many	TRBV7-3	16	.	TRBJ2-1	TGTGCCAGCAGCTTTTCTAGCGGTGGACAGGGCAATGAGCAGTTCTTC	CASSFSSGGQGNEQFF
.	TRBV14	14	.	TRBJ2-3	TGTGCCAGCAGCCAAGGGCTATACACAGATACGCAGTATTTT	CASSQGLYTDTQYF
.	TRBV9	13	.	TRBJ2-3	TGTGCCAGCAGCGGGCACTTGACAGATACGCAGTATTTT	CASSGHLTDTQYF
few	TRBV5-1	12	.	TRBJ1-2	TGCGCCAGCAGCTCCCAGGGGAATGGCTACACCTTC	CASSSQGNGYTF
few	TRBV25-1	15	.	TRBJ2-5	TGTGCCAGCAGTATCACCGGGACGGTCCTTGAGACCCAGTACTTC	CASSITGTVLETQYF
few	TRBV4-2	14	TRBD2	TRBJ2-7	TGTGCCAGCGCATCTAGCGGGAACTCCTACGAGCAGTACTTC	CASASSGNSYEQYF
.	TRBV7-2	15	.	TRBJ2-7	TGTGCCAGCAGCTTAGATGGTAGTTGGGTCGACGAGCAGTACTTC	CASSLDGSWVDEQYF
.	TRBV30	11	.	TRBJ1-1	TGTGCCTGGAGTGATCGGTGTGAAGCTTTCTTT	CAWSDRCEAFF
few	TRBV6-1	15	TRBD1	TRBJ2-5	TGTGCCAGCAGCCCTACACCGGACAGGCAAGAGACCCAGTACTTC	CASSPTPDRQETQYF
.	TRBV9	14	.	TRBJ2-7	TGTGCCAGCAGCGTAGGTCCCCCCTCGGATGAGCAGTACTTC	CASSVGPPSDEQYF
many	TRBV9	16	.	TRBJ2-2	TGTGCCAGCAGCAATAGCCGAGGGGCGAACACCGGGGAGCTGTTTTTT	CASSNSRGANTGELFF
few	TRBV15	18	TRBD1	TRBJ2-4	TGTGCCACCAGCAACGGACAGGGGGATTTGTGGGCCAAAAACATTCAGTACTTC	CATSNGQGDLWAKNIQYF
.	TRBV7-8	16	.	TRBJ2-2	TGTGCCAGCAGCGGTCGTTCCGGGGGAGGCACCGGGGAGCTGTTTTTT	CASSGRSGGGTGELFF
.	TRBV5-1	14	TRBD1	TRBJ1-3	TGCGCCAGCAGCTTCGGACAGGGTGGAAACACCATATATTTT	CASSFGQGGNTIYF
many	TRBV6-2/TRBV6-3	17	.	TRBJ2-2	TGTGCCAGCAGTTACTTCCACACGGCCAATACCACCGGGGAGCTGTTTTTT	CASSYFHTANTTGELFF
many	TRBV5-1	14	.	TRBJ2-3	TGCGCCAGCAGCTTGGTCGGGCGCACAGATACGCAGTATTTT	CASSLVGRTDTQYF
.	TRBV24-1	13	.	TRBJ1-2	TGTGCCACCAGTGACTCCGTGGGCTATGGCTACACCTTC	CATSDSVGYGYTF
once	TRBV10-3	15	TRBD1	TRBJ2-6	TGTGCCATCAGTGCCGACAGGGCTGGGGCCAACTTCCTGACTTTC	CAISADRAGANFLTF
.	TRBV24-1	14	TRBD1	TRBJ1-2	TGTGCCACCAGCGGGGGACAGGGACAAAATGGCTACACCTTC	CATSGGQGQNGYTF
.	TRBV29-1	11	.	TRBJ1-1	TGCAGCGTTGAAGGTCGCACTGAAGCTTTCTTT	CSVEGRTEAFF
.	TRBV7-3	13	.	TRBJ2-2	TGTGCCAGCAGCCAATCTAGCGCCGGGGAGCTGTTTTTT	CASSQSSAGELFF
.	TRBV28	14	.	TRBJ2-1	TGTGCCATGGGCCCCGGGCCCAGCTACAATGAGCAGTTCTTC	CAMGPGPSYNEQFF
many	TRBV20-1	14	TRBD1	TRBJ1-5	TGCAGTGCCCTGGACAGGATTAGCAATCAGCCCCAGCATTTT	CSALDRISNQPQHF
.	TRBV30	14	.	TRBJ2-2	TGTGCCTGGAAAATCACGGTCAACACCGGGGAGCTGTTTTTT	CAWKITVNTGELFF
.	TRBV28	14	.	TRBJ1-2	TGTGCCAGCAGTTTCCAGGGAAGGATTGATGGCTACACCTTC	CASSFQGRIDGYTF
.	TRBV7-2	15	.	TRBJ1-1	TGTGCCAGCAGCCGCTGGGCAGGGAGTTCCACTGAAGCTTTCTTT	CASSRWAGSSTEAFF
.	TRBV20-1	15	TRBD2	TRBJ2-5	TGCAGTGTACAAACGGGACTAGCGGGAGAAGAGACCCAGTACTTC	CSVQTGLAGEETQYF
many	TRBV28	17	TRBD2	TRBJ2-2	TGTGCCAGCAGTCAGACTAGCGCTCGAGCGGACACCGGGGAGCTGTTTTTT	CASSQTSARADTGELFF
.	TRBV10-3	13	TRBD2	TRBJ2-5	TGTGCCACCCGACTAGCGTCTCAAGAGACCCAGTACTTC	CATRLASQETQYF
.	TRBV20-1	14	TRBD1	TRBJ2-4	TGCAGTGCGTTGGGACAGGGGGCAGGGAACATTCAGTACTTC	CSALGQGAGNIQYF
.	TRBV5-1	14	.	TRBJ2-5	TGCGCCAGCAGCCTCCGGGTGGACCAAGAGACCCAGTACTTC	CASSLRVDQETQYF